The present T cell receptor beta chain was sequenced within a study of blood T cells in healthy people across ages. Study summary: When template switching was applied, about one barcoded beta molecule was captured per two T cells. Study outcomes and limitations: Older individuals had lower TCR beta diversity per million T cells (the decline was roughly linear).

The study drew donors from healthy Caucasian individuals in Russia aged 6 to 90. PCR was performed a second time for about 7 to 11 cycles using a sample-barcoded 5' primer and a J-beta primer mix. TCRdb re-called the 5' RACE reads with MiXCR, one entry per CDR3 protein. The table records roughly 930,000 distinct CDR3 sequences, roughly 50% of them present only once. This clonotype was observed a few times. Its antigen is not identified. CDR3 length: 16 residues. Germline V gives CDR1 SGHAT, CDR2 FQNNGV. The V gene lost 0 bases and the J gene lost 6 bases, with 18 bases spanning the gap. The chain couples TRBV11-2 to TRBJ2-7; D may match TRBD1 or TRBD2 (6 bases each). Sequencing was carried out using blood. This sequence originates from a man between 25 and 39 years old in good health. DNA for the CDR3: TGTGCCAGCAGCTTAGAGTTTAGGGGGGCCGGGTTCGAGCAGTACTTC. It is translated as CASSLEFRGAGFEQYF.